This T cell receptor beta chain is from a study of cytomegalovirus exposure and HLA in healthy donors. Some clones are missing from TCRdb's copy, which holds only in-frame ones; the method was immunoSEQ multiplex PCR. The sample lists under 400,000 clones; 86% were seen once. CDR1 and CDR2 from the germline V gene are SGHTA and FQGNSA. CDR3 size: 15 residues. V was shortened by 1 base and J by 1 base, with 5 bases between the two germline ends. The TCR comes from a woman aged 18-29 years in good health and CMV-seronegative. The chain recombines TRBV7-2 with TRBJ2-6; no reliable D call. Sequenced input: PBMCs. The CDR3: CASSLGASGANVLTF. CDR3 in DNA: TGTGCCAGCAGCTTAGGGGCTTCTGGGGCCAACGTCCTGACTTTC. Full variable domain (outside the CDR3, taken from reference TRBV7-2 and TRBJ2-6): GAGVSQSPSNKVTEKGKDVELRCDPISGHTALYWYRQSLGQGLEFLIYFQGNSAPDKSGLPSDRFSAERTGGSVSTLTIQRTQQEDSAVYLCASSLGASGANVLTFGAGSRLTVL.